A selection of T cell receptor beta chains follows, all from one sample in a study of blood T cells in healthy people across ages. TCRdb processed the 5' RACE reads anew with MiXCR; each CDR3 protein has one entry. The sample has around 1.5 million distinct CDR3 sequences; about 35% are singletons. The sample comprised blood. The receptors come from a young woman in good health. CDR3s leave out the opening cysteine and the closing phenylalanine or tryptophan. Some rows mark clone size as missing; the rest say once, few, many or name a class of expanded clone.

CDR3 protein	J gene	clone size	V gene
ASSTTGMGGTEAF	TRBJ1-1	NA	TRBV28
ASSQVTASLVGYT	TRBJ1-2	few	TRBV14
ASSQVIGTGGYEQY	TRBJ2-7	few	TRBV4-1
ASSSRESVDSPLH	TRBJ1-6	NA	TRBV4-2
ASNRDAGSGTEAF	TRBJ1-1	NA	TRBV2
SARDLDRDSYNEQF	TRBJ2-1	NA	TRBV20-1
SAPPGLAGGSLNEQF	TRBJ2-1	few	TRBV20-1
ASSPVSGTETQY	TRBJ2-5	NA	TRBV7-2
ASSPTSGGYLGEDTQY	TRBJ2-3	NA	TRBV28
ASSPPERENYEQY	TRBJ2-7	NA	TRBV18
ASSYDRGLLFYEQY	TRBJ2-7	NA	TRBV7-8
ASSQIGTVSNQPQH	TRBJ1-5	few	TRBV7-3
ATSDPGTEAF	TRBJ1-1	NA	TRBV24-1
SARKRGGPDTQY	TRBJ2-3	NA	TRBV20-1
ASSQQSPLAGLHEQY	TRBJ2-7	many	TRBV4-1
ASSPSPTSSGRAYEQY	TRBJ2-7	few	TRBV11-1
ASSYRLAGVEQY	TRBJ2-7	few	TRBV6-6
ASSPGQGHEQY	TRBJ2-7	many	TRBV4-1